This T cell receptor beta chain was captured in a study of shared clonotypes between healthy human individuals. Germline V gene lookup returns CDR1 LNHDA and CDR2 SQIVND (reference sequence). Trimming left V 6 bases short and J 3 bases short, with 12 bases between. CDR3 size: 13 residues. Sequencing was performed with immunoSEQ multiplex PCR; in TCRdb, only in-frame clones are kept and a portion is missing. There are hundreds of thousands of clones in the sample; around 78% occur only once, and about 1.8% lies in the top ten. This chain joins TRBV19 and TRBJ2-7; maybe TRBD1 (6 bases). The sample was memory CD4+ T cells sorted from blood. The subset here: CD45RA-negative fraction. The TCR originated in a woman in her thirties in good health. In DNA form, the CDR3 reads TGTGCCAGTAGCAGGACAGAGAGCTACGAGCAGTACTTC. Encoded protein: CASSRTESYEQYF. Using reference TRBV19 and TRBJ2-7 for the parts outside the CDR3, the full variable domain is DGGITQSPKYLFRKEGQNVTLSCEQNLNHDAMYWYRQDPGQGLRLIYYSQIVNDFQKGDIAEGYSVSREKKESFPLTVTSAQKNPTAFYLCASSRTESYEQYFGPGTRLTVT.